A selection of T cell receptor beta chains follows, all from one sample in a study of blood T cell repertoires in COVID-19. Only in-frame clones appear in the TCRdb table, and some are missing; sequencing was by immunoSEQ multiplex PCR. The sample lists fewer than 700,000 clones; roughly 89% were seen once. Sequencing was done on a sample of peripheral blood. These receptors all come from a woman aged 45 to 65 with COVID-19, enrolled during active disease. CDR3s include the opening cysteine and the closing phenylalanine or tryptophan. Only some rows state a clone size, as once, few, many or a class for expanded clones.

V gene: TRBV5-1; CDR3 length: 15; clone size: -; J gene: TRBJ2-7; CDR3 protein: CASSSLPTGIYEQYF
V gene: TRBV5-4; CDR3 length: 13; clone size: -; J gene: TRBJ2-7; CDR3 protein: CASSSRGSYEQYF
V gene: TRBV6-5; CDR3 length: 15; clone size: -; J gene: TRBJ1-2; CDR3 protein: CASSFLRGLDYGYTF
V gene: TRBV11-2; CDR3 length: 13; clone size: -; J gene: TRBJ1-5; CDR3 protein: CASSFRPGQPQHF
V gene: TRBV12-5; CDR3 length: 19; clone size: -; J gene: TRBJ2-3; CDR3 protein: CASGLAEFVAYPSTDTQYF
V gene: TRBV5-4; CDR3 length: 13; clone size: -; J gene: TRBJ1-2; CDR3 protein: CASSSFGGYGYTF
V gene: TRBV11-3; CDR3 length: 15; clone size: -; J gene: TRBJ2-2; CDR3 protein: CASSNRGMETGELFF
V gene: TRBV15; CDR3 length: 12; clone size: few; J gene: TRBJ2-2; CDR3 protein: CATSSRAGELFF
V gene: TRBV5-5; CDR3 length: 14; clone size: -; J gene: TRBJ1-3; CDR3 protein: CASSSGQGGNTIYF
V gene: TRBV27; CDR3 length: 14; clone size: -; J gene: TRBJ2-7; CDR3 protein: CASSLRGISYEQYF
V gene: TRBV6-5; CDR3 length: 13; clone size: -; J gene: TRBJ1-4; CDR3 protein: CASRPDGNEKLFF
V gene: TRBV19; CDR3 length: 15; clone size: -; J gene: TRBJ2-7; CDR3 protein: CASSSHGRAPYEQYF
V gene: TRBV28; CDR3 length: 14; clone size: few; J gene: TRBJ1-3; CDR3 protein: CASSLGGGGNTIYF
V gene: TRBV9; CDR3 length: 15; clone size: once; J gene: TRBJ1-2; CDR3 protein: CASSVGRTGLYGYTF
V gene: TRBV5-4; CDR3 length: 13; clone size: once; J gene: TRBJ1-2; CDR3 protein: CASRGTWPFGYTF
V gene: TRBV5-4; CDR3 length: 17; clone size: -; J gene: TRBJ2-7; CDR3 protein: CASSSPLPSQGPYEQYF